The 8 T cell receptor beta chains listed next were all sequenced from one sample in a study of cytomegalovirus exposure and HLA in healthy donors. PCR was performed using 60 Vbeta and 13 Jbeta primers. The table came from immunoSEQ multiplex PCR; TCRdb's copy has only in-frame clones and leaves some out. The table lists fewer than 150,000 clones. The specimen was PBMCs. These receptor sequences come from a woman aged 55-69 years in good health and CMV-seronegative.

The chain combines TRBV4-1 with TRBJ2-3, with 8 bases fitting TRBD2. Per the germline V gene, CDR1 is MGHRA and CDR2 is YSYEKL. The V gene end was trimmed by 6 bases and the J gene end by 8 bases; junction bases not matched to a gene: 16. The CDR3 spans 16 residues. The CDR3 nucleotides read TGCGCCAGCAGTTTGGCGGGAGGCGGACCCAGTGGTACGCAGTATTTT. Protein: CASSLAGGGPSGTQYF.

This sequence joins TRBV27 and TRBJ1-2, with 7 bases that match TRBD1. The V segment lost 8 bases and the J segment 8 bases; nucleotides outside the gene matches: 8. Germline V gene data show CDR1 as MNHEY and CDR2 as SMNVEV (reference sequence). The CDR3 is 12 amino acids. This chain's CDR3 is CASGTGAIGYTF. In DNA form, the CDR3 reads TGTGCCAGCGGAACAGGGGCCATAGGCTACACCTTC.

This chain links TRBV4-1 with TRBJ2-1; D gene unclear. This CDR3 spans 18 amino acids. Trimming left V 2 bases short and J 0 bases short, with 17 bases between. Germline-derived CDR1 and CDR2 are MGHRA and YSYEKL. CDR3 protein: CASSQRVSADSSYNEQFF. The DNA for the CDR3 is TGCGCCAGCAGCCAACGGGTTTCGGCGGATAGCTCCTACAATGAGCAGTTCTTC.

This chain links TRBV11-2 with TRBJ2-1, with TRBD2 matching 8 bases. The CDR3 consists of 16 residues. J gave up 0 bases and V 5 bases, and 6 bases lay outside the gene matches. CDR1 and CDR2 (germline): SGHAT, FQNNGV. The CDR3 DNA sequence: TGTGCCAGCAGCCGGCTAGCGGGCCTCTCCTACAATGAGCAGTTCTTC. Translated, it gives CASSRLAGLSYNEQFF. Using reference TRBV11-2 and TRBJ2-1 for the parts outside the CDR3, the full variable domain is EAGVAQSPRYKIIEKRQSVAFWCNPISGHATLYWYQQILGQGPKLLIQFQNNGVVDDSQLPKDRFSAERLKGVDSTLKIQPAKLEDSAVYLCASSRLAGLSYNEQFFGPGTRLTVL.

The CDR3 region has the DNA TGTGCCAGCAGACTGGACAAGGGAAAGAACACCGGGGAGCTGTTTTTT. It codes for CASRLDKGKNTGELFF. The rearrangement joins TRBV5-8 to TRBJ2-2; tentatively, D is TRBD1 (5 bases). V was shortened by 5 bases and J by 1 base, with 15 bases between the two germline ends. CDR3 length equals 16 residues. Germline loops: CDR1 SGHTS, CDR2 YDEGEE.

The CDR3, as DNA: TGTGCCAGCAGTTCCGCGGTCACAGATACGCAGTATTTT. Translated, it gives CASSSAVTDTQYF. The chain recombines TRBV28 with TRBJ2-3; D is unclear. V gave up 4 bases and J gave up 2 bases, with 7 bases separating them. Per the germline V gene, CDR1 is MDHEN and CDR2 is SYDVKM. The CDR3 length is 13 residues.

This sequence joins TRBV6-6 and TRBJ1-5; 7 bases match TRBD1. CDR3 length: 16 residues. V shed 6 bases and J 0 bases; nucleotides not matched to a gene: 8. From germline, CDR1 is MNHNY and CDR2 SVGAGI (reference sequence). The chain's CDR3 is CASRPGTDISNQPQHF. In nucleotides, the CDR3 is TGTGCCAGCAGGCCCGGGACAGATATTAGCAATCAGCCCCAGCATTTT.

This sequence joins TRBV2 and TRBJ2-1, with 12 bases aligning to TRBD2. The CDR3 sequence is 13 residues long. J was trimmed by 3 bases and V by 10 bases; bases with no gene match: 1. Germline-derived CDR1 and CDR2 are SNHLY and FYNNEI. The DNA of the CDR3 is TGTGCCACGGGACTAGCGGGCTACAATGAGCAGTTCTTC. Amino acids: CATGLAGYNEQFF. Combining the CDR3 with reference TRBV2 and TRBJ2-1 gives the whole variable domain EPEVTQTPSHQVTQMGQEVILRCVPISNHLYFYWYRQILGQKVEFLVSFYNNEISEKSEIFDDQFSVERPDGSNFTLKIRSTKLEDSAMYFCATGLAGYNEQFFGPGTRLTVL.